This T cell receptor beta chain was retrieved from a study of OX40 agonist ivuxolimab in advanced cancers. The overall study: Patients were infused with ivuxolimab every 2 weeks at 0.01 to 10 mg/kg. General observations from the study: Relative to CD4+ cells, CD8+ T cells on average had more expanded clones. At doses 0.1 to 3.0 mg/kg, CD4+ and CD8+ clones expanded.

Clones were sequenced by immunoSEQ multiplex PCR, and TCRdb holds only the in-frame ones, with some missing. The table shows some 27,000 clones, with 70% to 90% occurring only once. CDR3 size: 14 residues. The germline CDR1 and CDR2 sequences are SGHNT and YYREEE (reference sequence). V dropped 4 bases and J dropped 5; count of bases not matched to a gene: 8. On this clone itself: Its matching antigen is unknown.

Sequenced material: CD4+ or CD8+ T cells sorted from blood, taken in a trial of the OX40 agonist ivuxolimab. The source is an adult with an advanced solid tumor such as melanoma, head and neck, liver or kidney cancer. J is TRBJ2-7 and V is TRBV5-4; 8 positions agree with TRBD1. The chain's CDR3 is CASSQDREINEQYF. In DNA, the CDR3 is TGTGCCAGCAGCCAGGACAGGGAGATTAACGAGCAGTACTTC.